This TCR beta chain was recovered during a study of T cells in Graves' hyperthyroidism and ophthalmopathy. Fresh peripheral blood, around 9.3 ml of it, supplied the PBMCs. The CDR3 regions of TCR beta were amplified from RNA transcripts. The study used the HTBI primer set for a first-round RT-PCR of the TCR CDR3. TCRdb ran MiXCR on the multiplex PCR reads and lists one entry per CDR3 protein. Of a few hundred thousand distinct CDR3 sequences listed, about 15% are singletons. Sequenced: blood. The clonotype was recovered from a woman aged 60-75 years with Graves' ophthalmopathy.

This chain's CDR3 is CASSSRLAGVETQYF. CDR3 in DNA: TGTGCCAGCAGTTCCAGACTAGCGGGAGTAGAGACCCAGTACTTC. V and J are TRBV27 and TRBJ2-5; 12 positions agree with TRBD2. Trimming took 4 bases from V and 4 from J; bases not matched to a gene: 4. There are 15 residues in the CDR3. Germline CDR1 is MNHEY and CDR2 is SMNVEV (reference sequence).